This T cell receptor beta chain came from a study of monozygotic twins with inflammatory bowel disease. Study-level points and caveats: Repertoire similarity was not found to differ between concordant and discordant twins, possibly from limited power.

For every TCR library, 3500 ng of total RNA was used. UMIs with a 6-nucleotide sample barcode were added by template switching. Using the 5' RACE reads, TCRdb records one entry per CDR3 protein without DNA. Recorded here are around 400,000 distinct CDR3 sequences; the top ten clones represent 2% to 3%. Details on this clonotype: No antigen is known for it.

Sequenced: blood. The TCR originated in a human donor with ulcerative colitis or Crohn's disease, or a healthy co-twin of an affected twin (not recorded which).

The CDR3 is CASSFWLLDTEAFF. The V and J genes are TRBV12-3 or TRBV12-4 and TRBJ1-1. The CDR3 spans 14 residues.